This T cell receptor (beta chain) emerged from a study of blood T cells in healthy people across ages. CDR1 is SNHLY, CDR2 FYNNEI, per germline. This CDR3 is built from 13 residues. The ends were cut back, 6 bases at V and 7 bases at J, with 13 bases in the middle. Note on this clonotype: This could be a read error, since a much larger clone is one nucleotide away.

Primed by a sample-barcoded 5' primer and a J-beta primer mix, a second PCR proceeded for roughly 6 to 12 cycles. One entry per CDR3 protein, called by TCRdb with MiXCR from the 5' RACE reads. The table lists about 1.6 million distinct CDR3 sequences, 34% of them singletons. Donors ranged from about 6 to 95 years old and were healthy Caucasians in Russia. J is TRBJ2-1 and V is TRBV2; unclear D gene. This receptor was identified in a woman in her twenties or thirties in good health. The sample taken for sequencing was blood. The CDR3: CASRGGFGNEQFF. As DNA, the CDR3 is TGTGCCAGCAGGGGTGGCTTTGGGAATGAGCAGTTCTTC.